These 32 T cell receptor beta chains were sequenced from one sample in a study of tumor-infiltrating lymphocytes in primary liver carcinoma. TCR beta cDNA was made from 450 to 500 ng total RNA with a constant-region primer. Three-round nested multiplex PCR performed with slightly modified ARM-PCR produced the TCR beta libraries. Investigators reported that the first two PCR rounds, at roughly 10 cycles each, used TRBV1-TRBV30 forward primers with a C-beta reverse primer. TCRdb processed the multiplex PCR reads anew with MiXCR; each CDR3 protein has one entry. The sample includes 300,000 to 350,000 distinct CDR3 sequences, less than 65% seen only once; the top ten take about 6.1%. Blood RNA came from unsorted whole blood; germline DNA was also extracted. The sample taken for sequencing was peripheral blood. The source is a man in his forties with primary liver carcinoma and hepatitis B virus infection.

The table lists this clonotype with many counts. This chain joins TRBV6-5 and TRBJ2-4, with D uncertain. The CDR3 runs to 17 residues. Trimming removed 4 bases at V and 0 bases at J, with 16 bases between. The germline V gene has CDR1 MNHEY and CDR2 SVGAGI. The CDR3 DNA follows: TGTGCCAGCAGTTTGAGTGGCCTTCCGGGAGCCAAAAACATTCAGTACTTC. It translates to CASSLSGLPGAKNIQYF.

As regards this clonotype: A much larger clone is a single base away; this may be a read error. The J gene is TRBJ2-2, the V gene TRBV12-3 or TRBV12-4; 9 bases align to TRBD2. CDR3 length: 13 amino acids. The CDR3 DNA sequence: TGTTCCAGCAGAGTAGCGGGGGCCGGGGAGCTGTTTTTT. This codes for CSSRVAGAGELFF.

V and J are TRBV11-2 and TRBJ1-1; 7 nucleotides agree with TRBD1. J was trimmed by 4 bases and V by 6 bases; bases with no gene match: 8. Germline lookup yields CDR1 SGHAT and CDR2 FQNNGV. This CDR3 has 14 amino acids. The CDR3 DNA sequence: TGTGCCAGCAGATCGAGTTCAGGGGGCACTGAAGCTTTCTTT. Residues: CASRSSSGGTEAFF.

Notes on this clonotype: The missing conserved phenylalanine or tryptophan at the end of this CDR3 makes a read error likely. The J gene is TRBJ2-7, the V gene TRBV5-1; no clear D gene. The V gene lost 6 bases and the J gene lost 0 bases, with 7 bases spanning the gap. CDR1 and CDR2 (germline): SGHRS, YFSETQ. The CDR3 extends over 12 amino acids. The CDR3 here is CASIGPSYEQYL. CDR3 in DNA: TGCGCCAGCATCGGCCCCTCCTACGAGCAGTACCTC.

For this clonotype: A clone one base away is much larger, so this may be a read error. The chain couples TRBV6-2 or TRBV6-3 to TRBJ2-7; D is possibly TRBD2 (6 bases). CDR3 length equals 12 residues. From germline, CDR1 is MNHEY and CDR2 SVGEGT. The CDR3 sequence is CVSRSGAYEQYF. The CDR3 coding sequence is TGTGTCAGCAGGTCGGGGGCCTACGAGCAGTACTTC.

This clonotype was seen just once. The rearrangement links TRBV9 to TRBJ1-1; a possible D gene is TRBD1 (5 bases). Per germline, CDR1 SGDLS and CDR2 YYNGEE. V was pared by 3 bases and J by 2 bases, with 14 bases between. This CDR3 spans 15 amino acids. Here the CDR3 DNA reads TGTGCCAGCAGCGGACCCCCGGGGCAAAACACTGAAGCTTTCTTT. Protein sequence: CASSGPPGQNTEAFF. The full variable domain, with the rest looked up from reference TRBV9 and TRBJ1-1, is DSGVTQTPKHLITATGQRVTLRCSPRSGDLSVYWYQQSLDQGLQFLIQYYNGEERAKGNILERFSAQQFPDLHSELNLSSLELGDSALYFCASSGPPGQNTEAFFGQGTRLTVV.

As regards this clonotype: Its ends do not fully match the called genes, so a read error is possible. Written as DNA, the CDR3 is TGTGCCAGCAGTTGCTATAATCAGCCCCAGCACTTT. Translation gives CASSCYNQPQHF. The V gene is TRBV6-1, the J gene TRBJ1-5, with unresolved D. Germline lookup yields CDR1 MNHNS and CDR2 SASEGT. This CDR3 is 12 amino acids long.

The chain couples TRBV5-6 to TRBJ2-7; no reliable D call. The CDR3 is 15 amino acids. Germline CDR1 reads SGHDT; CDR2 reads YYEEEE. V was cut by 0 bases and J by 0 bases, with 10 bases left in between. The CDR3 coding sequence is TGTGCCAGCAGCTTGGTGGACGGAGCCTCCTACGAGCAGTACTTC. As protein: CASSLVDGASYEQYF.

To note about this clonotype: The junction departs from the called germline gene at one end, perhaps through a read error. The genes are TRBV11-2 and TRBJ2-3, with D possibly matching TRBD1 (6 bases). CDR3 length equals 17 residues. Germline CDR1 SGHAT, CDR2 FQNNGV. CDR3 sequence: CVSSLLETGFLTDTQYF. CDR3 nucleotide sequence: TGTGTCAGCAGCTTATTAGAGACAGGATTCCTCACAGATACACAGTATTTT.

Of note for this clonotype: Sequence at one end of the junction differs from germline and may be a read error. V gene TRBV14 combines with J gene TRBJ2-7, with unresolved D. The CDR3 is made up of 14 amino acids. Germline V gene sequence: CDR1 SGHDN, CDR2 FVKESK. The CDR3 sequence: CTSSLKVTPYEQYF. CDR3 nucleotides: TGTACCAGCAGCCTGAAAGTGACTCCCTACGAGCAGTACTTC. Complete variable domain (other parts from reference TRBV14 and TRBJ2-7): EAGVTQFPSHSVIEKGQTVTLRCDPISGHDNLYWYRRVMGKEIKFLLHFVKESKQDESGMPNNRFLAERTGGTYSTLKVQPAELEDSGVYFCTSSLKVTPYEQYFGPGTRLTVT.

With respect to this clonotype: Given a much more abundant clone one base away, this may be a read error. Since no conserved phenylalanine or tryptophan closes the CDR3, a read error is the likely cause. The chain uses TRBV6-6 and TRBJ2-5, with 7 bases identical to TRBD1. This CDR3 spans 14 amino acids. V lost 6 bases to trimming and J lost 2 bases; unmatched junction nucleotides: 6. Germline V lookup: CDR1 MNHNY, CDR2 SVGAGI (reference sequence). This CDR3 is CASRSMGQQETQYS. CDR3 sequence (DNA): TGTGCCAGCAGATCCATGGGACAGCAAGAGACCCAGTACTCC.

This rearrangement joins TRBV11-2 to TRBJ2-5, with 8 bases that match TRBD2. CDR1 is SGHAT, CDR2 FQNNGV, per germline. The CDR3 spans 15 residues. J was trimmed by 3 bases and V by 8 bases; bases with no gene match: 11. As DNA, the CDR3 is TGTGCCAGCCAAACTCCTGGCGGGGGGAAAGAGACCCAGTACTTC. Protein sequence: CASQTPGGGKETQYF.

For this clonotype: Since a much larger clone is just one base distant, this may be a read error. V is TRBV12-3 or TRBV12-4 and J is TRBJ1-5; D remains ambiguous. The CDR3 covers 15 residues. The CDR3 DNA reads as TGTCCCAGCAGTTTACTGGCAGATAGCAATCAGCCCCAGCATTTT. Translation gives CPSSLLADSNQPQHF.

With regard to this clonotype: This may come from a read error, since a much larger clone is one base off. The rearrangement uses TRBV4-1 and TRBJ2-3, with D possibly matching TRBD1 (6 bases). CDR3 length: 13 amino acids. CDR1 and CDR2 (germline): MGHRA, YSYEKL. The CDR3 sequence: CASSRSRTDAQYF. The CDR3 bases are TGCGCCAGCAGCCGCTCGAGGACAGATGCGCAGTATTTT.

The chain has TRBV28 and TRBJ2-4; 10 bases agree with TRBD2. V lost 5 bases to trimming and J lost 8 bases; unmatched junction nucleotides: 12. CDR3 size: 16 residues. Germline CDR1 and CDR2: MDHEN and SYDVKM. The CDR3 here is CASSPSGRETRDIQYF. CDR3 DNA sequence: TGTGCCAGCAGTCCCAGCGGGAGGGAGACTAGGGACATTCAGTACTTC.

About this clonotype: At one end the junction does not follow the germline gene, possibly because of a read error. The chain joins TRBV7-9 to TRBJ1-2; 8 bases align to TRBD1. The CDR3 is made up of 15 amino acids. CDR1 and CDR2 (germline): SEHNR, FQNEAQ (reference sequence). In nucleotides, the CDR3 is TGTACCAGCAGCCCTAGGGCCCAGGGGGCGCGTGGCTACACCTTC. Translation gives CTSSPRAQGARGYTF. Supplemented by reference TRBV7-9 and TRBJ1-2, the full variable domain reads DTGVSQNPRHKITKRGQNVTFRCDPISEHNRLYWYRQTLGQGPEFLTYFQNEAQLEKSRLLSDRFSAERPKGSFSTLEIQRTEQGDSAMYLCTSSPRAQGARGYTFGSGTRLTVV.

This clonotype was observed at least ten times. The genes are TRBV11-2 and TRBJ2-1; D call uncertain. This CDR3 region has 13 residues. Germline loops: CDR1 SGHAT, CDR2 FQNNGV. The germline V and J ends were trimmed by 1 base and 5 bases, with 6 bases remaining between them. The CDR3, as DNA: TGTGCCAGCAGCTTAGCCCCCCACAATGAGCAGTTCTTC. This translates into CASSLAPHNEQFF.

The chain links TRBV11-1 to TRBJ2-7; a weak D match, TRBD1 (6 bases). CDR1 SGHAT and CDR2 FQDESV come from the germline V gene (reference sequence). The CDR3 extends over 15 amino acids. Trimming stripped 1 base from V and 2 bases from J, with 12 bases between. The CDR3 spells CASSLDSGVTYEQYF. Written as DNA, the CDR3 is TGTGCCAGCAGCTTAGACTCAGGGGTTACCTACGAGCAGTACTTC.

This clonotype was counted many times. The chain uses TRBV6-1 and TRBJ1-1; D call uncertain. V dropped 1 base and J dropped 7 bases, with 4 bases sitting between them. CDR3 length equals 11 residues. CDR1 and CDR2 from the germline V gene are MNHNS and SASEGT. Written as DNA, the CDR3 is TGTGCCAGCAGTGAAGGAGGTGAAGCTTTCTTT. Protein: CASSEGGEAFF.

Worth noting for this clonotype: The conserved phenylalanine or tryptophan is not found at the CDR3 terminus, so this likely reflects a read error. Written as DNA, the CDR3 is TGTGCCAGCAGCTTACTCCGGTACACAGATACGCAGTATCTT. Protein: CASSLLRYTDTQYL. This sequence joins TRBV11-2 and TRBJ2-3; D uncertain. Germline lookup yields CDR1 SGHAT and CDR2 FQNNGV. The CDR3 extends over 14 amino acids. Trimming removed 2 bases from V and 2 bases from J, with 8 bases in between.

This clonotype has a handful of counts. This rearrangement joins TRBV5-1 to TRBJ1-6; 8 nucleotides align to TRBD1. The V and J ends lost 3 bases and 5 bases, in that order; junction bases with no gene match: 4. The CDR3 has 15 amino acids. CDR1 is SGHRS, CDR2 YFSETQ, per germline. For the CDR3, the DNA is TGCGCCAGCAGCTACGGGACAGGAAATAATTCACCCCTCCACTTT. Its translation is CASSYGTGNNSPLHF.

The genes are TRBV6-5 and TRBJ1-1, with D hard to call. This CDR3 spans 11 amino acids. V dropped 6 bases and J dropped 12 bases, with 14 bases sitting between them. Germline assignment: CDR1 MNHEY and CDR2 SVGAGI. The DNA for the CDR3 is TGTGCCAGCAGACGACATGGGAGAACTTTCTTT. Protein sequence: CASRRHGRTFF.

As to this clonotype: Without the conserved terminal phenylalanine or tryptophan, this CDR3 likely stems from a read error. V is TRBV6-5 and J is TRBJ1-5; D is possibly TRBD1 (6 bases). The germline gives CDR1 MNHEY, CDR2 SVGAGI. The CDR3 runs 14 residues. V was pared by 6 bases and J by 6 bases, with 15 bases between. The DNA for the CDR3 is TGTGCCAGCAGAGGAGTGGGGGGCGGTCAGCCCCAGCATTTG. It yields the protein CASRGVGGGQPQHL.

Note on this clonotype: A much larger clone differs from this one at a single base, so this may be a read error. The CDR3 carries no conserved terminal phenylalanine or tryptophan, so it likely arises from a read error. The gene calls are TRBV6-5 and TRBJ2-1; TRBD1 matches at 10 bases. The germline V gene has CDR1 MNHEY and CDR2 SVGAGI. The length of the CDR3 is 16 residues. Unmatched junction bases numbered 9, after V lost 6 bases and J lost 4 bases. This CDR3 reads CASSSLGTGVYNEQFS. CDR3 DNA sequence: TGTGCCAGCAGCTCTTTAGGGACAGGGGTATACAATGAGCAGTTCTCC.

About this clonotype: Compared with germline, one end of the junction differs, possibly owing to a read error. The genes are TRBV20-1 and TRBJ2-5; 7 bases line up with TRBD2. The CDR3 contains 13 residues. CDR1 and CDR2 (germline): DFQATT, SNEGSKA (reference sequence). CDR3 region: CSASGMYQETQYF. CDR3 DNA: TGCAGTGCCAGCGGGATGTACCAGGAGACCCAGTACTTC.

Notes on this clonotype: The junction departs from the called germline gene at one end, perhaps through a read error. The rearrangement links TRBV5-4 to TRBJ1-5; a possible D gene is TRBD1 (6 bases). The V gene's germline CDR1 is SGHNT and CDR2 YYREEE (reference sequence). This CDR3 has 13 amino acids. DNA for the CDR3: TGTGCCAGTAGCCAGGGGTCGGGTCAGACCCAGCATTTT. It is translated as CASSQGSGQTQHF.

For this clonotype: A single base separates this from a much larger clone, so it may be a read error. In nucleotides, the CDR3 is TGCAGCGTTGTAAGGTACAATGTGCAGTTCTTC. Its protein is CSVVRYNVQFF. This chain joins TRBV29-1 and TRBJ2-1, with D hard to call. The CDR3 sequence is 11 residues long. From germline, CDR1 is SQVTM and CDR2 ANQGSEA.

On this clonotype itself: Because it lacks the conserved phenylalanine or tryptophan at the end, this CDR3 is likely a read error. V gene TRBV11-2 combines with J gene TRBJ2-3; TRBD2 matches at 13 bases. The V gene end was trimmed by 5 bases and the J gene end by 3 bases; junction bases not matched to a gene: 11. Germline V gene sequence: CDR1 SGHAT, CDR2 FQNNGV. The CDR3 covers 18 residues. The CDR3 reads CASSLSQTSGRKTDTQYL. In DNA, the CDR3 is TGTGCCAGCAGCCTATCCCAGACTAGCGGGAGGAAGACAGATACGCAGTATTTA.

The rearrangement joins TRBV4-1 to TRBJ2-2, with D perhaps TRBD1 (6 bases). The germline CDR1 and CDR2 sequences are MGHRA and YSYEKL. The germline V and J ends were trimmed by 0 bases and 2 bases, with 10 bases remaining between them. CDR3 size: 16 residues. This CDR3 reads CASSQEGTSNTGELFF. The CDR3 nucleotides read TGCGCCAGCAGCCAAGAAGGGACAAGTAACACCGGGGAGCTGTTTTTT.

As to this clonotype: An end of the junction differs from the germline gene, which may be a read error. V is TRBV11-2 and J is TRBJ2-1, with D perhaps given as TRBD1 or TRBD2 (5 bases each). The CDR3 covers 14 residues. The germline gives CDR1 SGHAT, CDR2 FQNNGV. CDR3 loop: CVSRYGTNHNEQFF. In DNA form, the CDR3 reads TGTGTCAGCAGATATGGGACGAACCACAATGAGCAGTTCTTC.

For the CDR3, the DNA is TGTGCCAGTGGGACAGGGAGTCAAGAGACCCAGTACTTC. Encoded protein: CASGTGSQETQYF. The V call is TRBV7-9, the J call TRBJ2-5; 9 nucleotides match TRBD1. CDR3 length equals 13 residues. V gave up 9 bases and J gave up 2 bases; unmatched junction bases: 4. Looked up from germline, CDR1 is SEHNR and CDR2 is FQNEAQ (reference sequence).

As concerns this clonotype: This may be a read error: a much more frequent sequence differs by one nucleotide. V usage is TRBV6-5 and J usage is TRBJ2-3; 9 bases line up with TRBD2. Losses at the gene ends were 6 bases for V and 5 bases for J; bases not matched to a gene: 6. CDR3 length equals 14 residues. Germline-derived CDR1 and CDR2 are MNHEY and SVGAGI. Here the CDR3 reads CASRRLAVIDTQYF. CDR3 sequence (DNA): TGTGCCAGCAGGAGACTAGCGGTCATAGATACGCAGTATTTT.